This T cell receptor beta chain was identified during a study of blood T cell repertoires in COVID-19. As for the study in general: COVID-19 samples collected from the United States, Italy and Spain covered acute and convalescent phases. PBMCs, B-cell-depleted T cells, or T cells were the source of the cDNA or gDNA that made up the material.

Germline V gene sequence: CDR1 LNHDA, CDR2 SQIVND (reference sequence). The CDR3 runs to 14 residues. V gave up 5 bases and J gave up 7 bases, with 15 bases separating them. In the authors' methods: From reference gene primer amplification, estimates of nucleated cell counts were derived. The assay was immunoSEQ multiplex PCR, and TCRdb's table has in-frame clones only and misses some. That table is the source of V, J and clone size, and D and trimming were worked out from the DNA. The sample holds around 160,000 clones, over 75% seen once. The gene calls are TRBV19 and TRBJ1-5; TRBD1 might be the D (5 bases). This TCR was sampled from a man aged 55 to 70 with active or convalescent COVID-19. Sequencing used peripheral blood. The CDR3 sequence: CASSLRGEEQPQHF. In DNA, the CDR3 is TGTGCCAGTAGTCTACGGGGGGAGGAGCAGCCCCAGCATTTT.